One and the same sample provided the 9 T cell receptor beta chains below, sequenced in a study of blood T cell repertoires in COVID-19. Measured with immunoSEQ multiplex PCR; TCRdb has only the in-frame clones, and not every one. The sample carries just over 95,000 clones, 80% to 85% recorded once. Sequences were obtained from peripheral blood. The receptors come from a man in his 60s with acute or convalescent COVID-19.

V and J are TRBV4-1 and TRBJ2-1; no reliable D call. Germline V gene sequence: CDR1 MGHRA, CDR2 YSYEKL. V lost 2 bases to trimming and J lost 2 bases, with 13 bases between them. CDR3 size: 16 residues. CDR3: CASSQPPLLTYNEQFF. CDR3 nucleotide sequence: TGCGCCAGCAGCCAACCCCCTCTCCTTACCTACAATGAGCAGTTCTTC.

The chain recombines TRBV19 with TRBJ1-5; D possibly corresponds to TRBD1 (5 bases). In germline, CDR1 is LNHDA, CDR2 SQIVND (reference sequence). The CDR3 extends over 14 amino acids. The V and J ends lost 4 bases and 5 bases respectively, with 12 bases between them. In nucleotides, the CDR3 is TGTGCCAGTAGTAGGTGGGGCGCGGATCAGCCCCAGCATTTT. Its protein is CASSRWGADQPQHF.

This clone was observed a single time. V gene TRBV6-1 combines with J gene TRBJ1-6; D is ambiguous. With 1 base removed from V and 3 bases from J, the gap between germline ends came to 7 bases. CDR1 and CDR2 (germline): MNHNS, SASEGT. This CDR3 is built from 15 residues. The DNA for the CDR3 is TGTGCCAGCAGTGAAGGGGCAGGCTATAATTCACCCCTCCACTTT. It codes for CASSEGAGYNSPLHF.

CDR3 sequence reads: CASSPEGVANEKLFF. The CDR3, as DNA: TGTGCCAGCAGCCCAGAGGGAGTGGCTAATGAAAAACTGTTTTTT. This chain uses TRBV9 with TRBJ1-4; D call uncertain. CDR3 length equals 15 residues. CDR1 SGDLS and CDR2 YYNGEE come from the germline V gene. V was pared by 4 bases and J by 3 bases, with 13 bases between.

The rearrangement uses TRBV19 and TRBJ1-2; 8 nucleotides agree with TRBD1. The CDR3 spans 13 residues. CDR1 is LNHDA and CDR2 is SQIVND in the germline V gene (reference sequence). J lost 0 bases, V lost 9 bases, and 3 bases had no gene match. CDR3 residues: CASRTGPNYGYTF. CDR3 nucleotide sequence: TGTGCCAGCCGGACAGGGCCTAACTATGGCTACACCTTC.

This clone occurred many times. V usage is TRBV27 and J usage is TRBJ1-1; possible D gene TRBD1, 6 bases. The germline V gene encodes CDR1 MNHEY and CDR2 SMNVEV (reference sequence). The CDR3 totals 13 residues. With 4 bases removed from V and 1 base from J, the gap between germline ends came to 7 bases. In DNA, the CDR3 is TGTGCCAGCAGTTCACAGGGGAACACTGAAGCTTTCTTT. This translates into CASSSQGNTEAFF.

The V and J genes are TRBV5-4 and TRBJ2-1; 8 bases map to TRBD2. V shed 5 bases and J 7 bases; nucleotides not matched to a gene: 8. Germline lookup yields CDR1 SGHNT and CDR2 YYREEE (reference sequence). This CDR3 is 14 amino acids long. CDR3 protein: CASRLSGNWNEQFF. CDR3 bases: TGTGCCAGCAGGCTTAGCGGGAATTGGAATGAGCAGTTCTTC. The complete variable domain, with remaining parts taken from reference TRBV5-4 and TRBJ2-1, reads ETGVTQSPTHLIKTRGQQVTLRCSSQSGHNTVSWYQQALGQGPQFIFQYYREEENGRGNFPPRFSGLQFPNYSSELNVNALELDDSALYLCASRLSGNWNEQFFGPGTRLTVL.

The chain employs TRBV30 and TRBJ2-2; 7 positions agree with TRBD2. The germline V gene has CDR1 GTSNPN and CDR2 SVGIG (reference sequence). The trim removed 4 bases at V and 7 bases at J, leaving 12 bases unmatched. The CDR3 has 15 amino acids. In nucleotides, the CDR3 is TGTGCCTGGAATCAAGGACTAGTTAGGGTCGGGGAGCTGTTTTTT. It is translated as CAWNQGLVRVGELFF.

The chain uses TRBV19 and TRBJ1-5, with D perhaps matching TRBD1 (5 bases). Germline V gene sequence: CDR1 LNHDA, CDR2 SQIVND (reference sequence). The V end lost 5 bases, the J end lost 4 bases, and 18 bases lay between the germline ends. The CDR3 length is 16 residues. The CDR3 sequence: CASSSHGGGGNQPQHF. CDR3 nucleotide sequence: TGTGCCAGTAGTTCCCACGGGGGTGGGGGAAATCAGCCCCAGCATTTT.